Presented here are 10 T cell receptor beta chains from one specimen sequenced in a study of control samples from healthy donors and cancer patients. Only in-frame clones appear in the TCRdb table, and some are missing; sequencing was by immunoSEQ multiplex PCR. The table includes tens of thousands of clones, around 87% detected once. The sequencing input was PBMCs. These receptor sequences come from a woman in her sixties with lung cancer.

The chain combines TRBV4-1 with TRBJ2-7; 12 bases align to TRBD2. CDR1 and CDR2 (germline): MGHRA, YSYEKL. V trimming: 0 bases; J trimming: 6 bases; junction bases outside the gene matches: 6. The CDR3 sequence is 16 residues long. CDR3 bases: TGCGCCAGCAGCCAAGATCTAGCGGGAGGGCCCAGCGAGCAGTACTTC. This translates into CASSQDLAGGPSEQYF.

The rearrangement links TRBV5-1 to TRBJ2-7; 7 nucleotides align to TRBD2. CDR1 is SGHRS, CDR2 YFSETQ, per germline. Trimming at V came to 3 bases and at J to 7 bases, leaving 13 bases not matched to a gene. The CDR3 runs to 15 residues. CDR3 loop: CASSSGTTGTIEQYF. The CDR3 DNA follows: TGCGCCAGCAGCTCCGGGACTACCGGAACGATTGAGCAGTACTTC.

This sequence joins TRBV2 and TRBJ1-2, with 7 bases that match TRBD1. Germline values: CDR1 SNHLY, CDR2 FYNNEI. This CDR3 is 14 amino acids long. Trimming removed 10 bases from V and 4 bases from J; junction bases left unmatched: 12. The CDR3 region is CAIPAGGNGYGYTF. As DNA, the CDR3 is TGTGCCATACCAGCAGGGGGGAACGGCTATGGCTACACCTTC.

In this sample, this clone turned up once. This same CDR3 is encoded by further DNA sequences in the sample. This rearrangement joins TRBV28 to TRBJ1-2; D uncertain. CDR3 size: 14 residues. The V end lost 7 bases, the J end lost 5 bases, and 17 bases lay between the germline ends. CDR1 is MDHEN, CDR2 SYDVKM, per germline. The DNA for the CDR3 is TGTGCCAGCACCGAGGGAATCCGGTCTTATGGCTACACCTTC. Its translation is CASTEGIRSYGYTF.

The rearrangement joins TRBV6-5 to TRBJ1-2; TRBD1 is a possible D gene (5 bases). Trimming shortened V by 0 bases and J by 8 bases, and 13 bases separated the two germline ends. CDR1 is MNHEY and CDR2 is SVGAGI in the germline V gene. CDR3 length: 14 residues. The chain's CDR3 is CASSYSGTADGYTF. The CDR3 coding sequence is TGTGCCAGCAGTTACTCAGGGACGGCTGACGGCTACACCTTC.

CDR3 sequence reads: CASSLWGSTDTQYF. DNA for the CDR3: TGTGCCAGCAGCCTCTGGGGGTCCACAGATACGCAGTATTTT. The rearrangement joins TRBV14 to TRBJ2-3; D could derive from TRBD1 or TRBD2 (5 bases each). Germline values: CDR1 SGHDN, CDR2 FVKESK. The CDR3 is 14 residues long. Trimming left V 4 bases short and J 2 bases short, with 10 bases between.

The V gene is TRBV6-4, the J gene TRBJ1-2; possibly TRBD1 for D (6 bases). The germline V gene encodes CDR1 MRHNA and CDR2 SNTAGT. Deletions cut 6 bases from V and 7 bases from J, with 18 bases between. This CDR3 contains 14 residues. The CDR3 nucleotides read TGTGCCAGCAGCCCCGGGGGCAGGGTATCTGGCTACACCTTC. Amino acids: CASSPGGRVSGYTF.

The chain employs TRBV5-1 and TRBJ1-5; a weak D match, TRBD1 (5 bases). The V and J ends lost 4 bases and 4 bases respectively, with 15 bases between them. CDR1 and CDR2 from the germline V gene are SGHRS and YFSETQ. CDR3 length: 15 residues. CDR3 sequence reads: CASSVDGAGNQPQHF. The CDR3 bases are TGCGCCAGCAGCGTCGACGGGGCGGGAAATCAGCCCCAGCATTTT.

The chain uses TRBV20-1 and TRBJ1-6; a possible D gene is TRBD1 (6 bases). The CDR3 has 15 amino acids. V lost 4 bases and J lost 7, with 17 bases in between. Germline-derived CDR1 and CDR2 are DFQATT and SNEGSKA (reference sequence). The CDR3 nucleotides are TGCAGTGCTATTGACACAGGCGGGGGCAATTCACCCCTCCACTTT. It codes for CSAIDTGGGNSPLHF.

The sample holds one count of this clone. The chain combines TRBV30 with TRBJ2-7, with 8 nucleotides matching TRBD2. Trimming cost V 2 bases and J 9 bases; bases outside gene matches: 9. The length of the CDR3 is 13 residues. Germline CDR1 reads GTSNPN; CDR2 reads SVGIG (reference sequence). As DNA, the CDR3 is TGTGCCTGGAGTTCCTTGGGTAGCGGGATGCAGTACTTC. The encoded protein is CAWSSLGSGMQYF.